Sequencing of this T cell receptor (beta chain) was carried out in a study of cytomegalovirus exposure and HLA in healthy donors. V was cut by 2 bases and J by 3 bases, with 8 bases left in between. CDR3 length equals 13 residues. Germline CDR1 and CDR2: SGHTA and FQGNSA. About this clone itself: Its antigen is currently unknown.

Use of 60 Vbeta and 13 Jbeta primers characterized the PCR. The method was immunoSEQ multiplex PCR; TCRdb's version includes in-frame clones alone and lacks a portion of them. The repertoire holds 250,000 to 350,000 clones, with 70% to 90% as singletons. General study results and limits: In an earlier analysis, about 90% or about 30%: the productive usage of most TCR beta V segments. A later analysis reported that several of the most significant clusters appeared to be linked to common viral pathogens, among them Epstein-Barr virus. Prediction of most subjects' HLA-A and HLA-B alleles by TCR beta sequences was reportedly accurate. There were over 150 TCR beta chains listed as cytomegalovirus-associated.

The chain employs TRBV7-2 and TRBJ2-7; D uncertain. The TCR originated in a woman younger than 30 in good health and CMV-seronegative. The sample consisted of PBMCs. CDR3 loop: CASSLSLVYEQYF. CDR3 bases: TGTGCCAGCAGCTTAAGCCTAGTCTACGAGCAGTACTTC.